A selection of T cell receptor beta chains follows, all from one sample in a study of blood T cells in healthy people across ages. MiXCR, run by TCRdb on the 5' RACE reads, gives a single entry per CDR3 protein. The sample shows around 1.1 million distinct CDR3 sequences, more than 30% of them seen only once. Specimen: blood. The receptors originated from a man aged 18 to 29 in good health. The CDR3 runs from the conserved cysteine through the conserved F or W. Each record gives: J gene, clone size, D gene, V gene, CDR3 DNA, CDR3 protein. D genes are given only for firm matches. Clone size appears in some rows only: once, few, many, or a class for an expanded clone.

>TRBJ1-4|few|NA|TRBV5-1
TGCGCCAGCAGCTTGGCCATAGGCGAGAAACTGTTTTTT
CASSLAIGEKLFF
>TRBJ2-1|few|NA|TRBV4-2
TGTGCCAGCAGCCAAGATCTAGGCGGGGCCGGTGAGCAGTTCTTC
CASSQDLGGAGEQFF
>TRBJ1-2|NA|NA|TRBV10-3
TGTGCCATCAGTGAAAGGGGTCAGGATGGCTACACCTTC
CAISERGQDGYTF
>TRBJ1-5|NA|NA|TRBV20-1
TGCAGTGCTAAGGACAGTGTCAATCAGCCCCAGCATTTT
CSAKDSVNQPQHF
>TRBJ2-2|NA|NA|TRBV4-2
TGTGCCAGCAGAACAGACTTGGGGCGTGACACCGGGGAGCTGTTTTTT
CASRTDLGRDTGELFF
>TRBJ1-1|NA|NA|TRBV5-1
TGCGCCAGCAGCTTGGAGGGGCCGGGGGCTGAAGCTTTCTTT
CASSLEGPGAEAFF
>TRBJ1-2|few|TRBD1|TRBV20-1
TGCAGTGCTAGAGCCTCCGGGACAGGGACCGAAAGAAACTATGGCTACACCTTC
CSARASGTGTERNYGYTF
>TRBJ1-1|NA|NA|TRBV29-1
TGCAGCGTTTGCAGGGGAGACACTGAAGCTTTCTTT
CSVCRGDTEAFF
>TRBJ1-1|NA|TRBD1|TRBV2
TGTGTCATCGACAGGGTTTCGGGTGAAGCTTTCTTT
CVIDRVSGEAFF
>TRBJ2-1|few|TRBD2|TRBV20-1
TGCAGTGTACTAGCGGGGGCTAATAGTGAGCAGTTCTTC
CSVLAGANSEQFF
>TRBJ2-7|NA|NA|TRBV7-9
TGTGCCAGCAGCATTAGTAGGTTTTACGAGCAGTACTTC
CASSISRFYEQYF
>TRBJ2-1|few|TRBD1|TRBV7-9
TGTGCCAGCCTTGATTATTCCGGGACAGGGTATTTCAATGAGCAGTTCTTC
CASLDYSGTGYFNEQFF
>TRBJ1-2|NA|TRBD1|TRBV3-1
TGTGCCGGCAGCCATCAAGCTGACAGGGGCCATGGCTACACCTTC
CAGSHQADRGHGYTF
>TRBJ2-3|few|NA|TRBV9
TGTGCCAGCAGCGTAGCGGCAGGGGGCACAGATACGCAGTATTTT
CASSVAAGGTDTQYF
>TRBJ2-2|NA|NA|TRBV6-5
TGTGCCAGCAGTTATGGGCAGGGCGACACCGGGGAGCTGTTTTTT
CASSYGQGDTGELFF
>TRBJ2-3|few|NA|TRBV20-1
TGCAGTGGTGTAGCGACAGATACGCAGTATTTT
CSGVATDTQYF
>TRBJ1-2|few|NA|TRBV12-3/TRBV12-4
TGTGCCAGCAGTCCCACTTGGTGTGGCTACACCTTC
CASSPTWCGYTF
>TRBJ2-2|once|NA|TRBV6-5
TGTGCCAGCAGTTTTGCGGCGACCGGGGAGCTGTTTTTT
CASSFAATGELFF
>TRBJ1-1|NA|TRBD1|TRBV20-1
TGCAGTGCAAGAGACAGGGGATGGACTGAAGCTTTCTTT
CSARDRGWTEAFF
>TRBJ2-7|NA|TRBD2|TRBV3-1
TGTGCCAGCAGCCAGGAAGCGGGGGCGTACAATGGGCAGTACTTC
CASSQEAGAYNGQYF
>TRBJ2-1|few|TRBD2|TRBV6-5
TGTGCCAGCAGTTCCGGGACTAGCGGGCGGAATAGCATACAGTTCTTC
CASSSGTSGRNSIQFF
>TRBJ1-1|few|TRBD1|TRBV4-3
TGCGCCAGCAGCCACTTGACAGGGGTCAACACTGAAGCTTTCTTT
CASSHLTGVNTEAFF
>TRBJ1-1|few|TRBD1|TRBV20-1
TGCAGTGCTCAGGGGACAGGGGTAGGGTACACTGAAGCTTTCTTT
CSAQGTGVGYTEAFF
>TRBJ1-2|NA|NA|TRBV4-2
TGTGCCAGCAGCCAAGATCCCAGCGCCTACTATGGCCACACCTTC
CASSQDPSAYYGHTF
>TRBJ2-1|NA|TRBD1|TRBV7-9
TGTGCCAGCAGCTTGGGACAGATCCCCTACAATGAGCAGTTCTTC
CASSLGQIPYNEQFF
>TRBJ1-2|NA|NA|TRBV6-5
TGTGCCAGCAGGCCCGGGGACAACTATGGCTACACCTTC
CASRPGDNYGYTF
>TRBJ2-3|NA|NA|TRBV29-1
TGCGGCGCCCGAGGGGGGATTGAGTCCGATACGCAGTATTTT
CGARGGIESDTQYF
>TRBJ2-3|NA|NA|TRBV20-1
TGCAGTGCTAGATTAGCCCCAAGCACAGATACGCAGTATTTT
CSARLAPSTDTQYF
>TRBJ1-1|NA|NA|TRBV18
TGTGCCAGCTCACGCGCAGGGTGGACTGAAGCTTTCTTT
CASSRAGWTEAFF
>TRBJ2-7|NA|NA|TRBV6-2/TRBV6-3
TGTGCCAGCACCGACGCCGGGACATTATACGAGCAGTACTTC
CASTDAGTLYEQYF
>TRBJ2-3|NA|TRBD1|TRBV5-6
TGTGCCAGCAGCTTGAAACTGACAGGGATTAAGCCAGATACGCAGTATTTT
CASSLKLTGIKPDTQYF
>TRBJ2-1|few|NA|TRBV29-1
TGCAGCGTTGATGGGAGCTCCTACAATGAGCAGTTCTTC
CSVDGSSYNEQFF
>TRBJ1-1|NA|NA|TRBV5-1
TGCGCCAGCAGCGTGGGTAGGGAACAAACTGAAGCTTTCTTT
CASSVGREQTEAFF
>TRBJ2-7|few|NA|TRBV11-1
TGTGCCAGCAGCCAGTACCAGGACCCCTTCTACGAGCAGTACTTC
CASSQYQDPFYEQYF
>TRBJ1-4|few|TRBD1|TRBV12-3/TRBV12-4
TGTGCCAGCAGGCCATGGACAGGGGTTGTCGAAAAACTGTTTTTT
CASRPWTGVVEKLFF
>TRBJ2-5|NA|NA|TRBV12-3/TRBV12-4
TGTGCCAGCACCATGGAAGCGGCCACATCTACCCAGTACTTC
CASTMEAATSTQYF
>TRBJ2-1|NA|NA|TRBV20-1
TGCAGTGCTAAAACATCCGGGACGGACCCGGGATTGCAGTTCTTC
CSAKTSGTDPGLQFF
>TRBJ2-1|NA|TRBD2|TRBV2
TGTGCCAGCATGGGTGGGGGGGTTGGTAATGAGCAGTTCTTC
CASMGGGVGNEQFF
>TRBJ1-4|few|NA|TRBV4-1
TGCGCCAGCAGCCAATATGGTCCCGGGACAAGCGAAAAACTGTTTTTT
CASSQYGPGTSEKLFF
>TRBJ1-5|NA|NA|TRBV6-2/TRBV6-3
TGTGCCAGCAGTTCCGGACAGCCGAATAGCAATCAGCCTCAGCATTTT
CASSSGQPNSNQPQHF
>TRBJ2-1|few|NA|TRBV10-3
TGTGCCATCAGTACCAACCAGATTAGCTCCTACAATGAGCAGTTCTTC
CAISTNQISSYNEQFF
>TRBJ2-1|NA|NA|TRBV7-9
TGTGCCAGCAGCTTGGTCCAAATGGGGCCAAATGAGCAGTTCTTC
CASSLVQMGPNEQFF
>TRBJ2-3|NA|NA|TRBV7-2
TGTGCCAGCAGCTTACAGGTCCCAGGGGGGGGTACGCAGTATTTT
CASSLQVPGGGTQYF
>TRBJ2-3|NA|NA|TRBV7-2
TGTGCCAGCAGACAAAACTCGGGAAGTGATGTAGATACGCAGTATTTT
CASRQNSGSDVDTQYF
>TRBJ1-2|few|TRBD1|TRBV20-1
TGCAGTGCTAGAGTAGTAGGGACAGGCATCTATGGCTACACCTTC
CSARVVGTGIYGYTF
>TRBJ1-4|few|NA|TRBV12-3/TRBV12-4
TGTGCCAGCAGGGTACAGGCACTAAGGGGGGAAAAACTGTTTTTT
CASRVQALRGEKLFF
>TRBJ2-3|NA|TRBD1|TRBV7-2
TGTGCCAGCAGCTCCCGACAGGGGACGATAACAGATACGCAGTATTTT
CASSSRQGTITDTQYF
>TRBJ2-3|NA|TRBD2|TRBV29-1
TGCAGCGTTGGGGAGGGACTCCTGGGAGATACGCAGTATTTT
CSVGEGLLGDTQYF
>TRBJ1-2|NA|NA|TRBV4-1
TGCGCCAGCAGCCAAGACCCAGGAGGGAGTAGCTATGGCTACACCTTC
CASSQDPGGSSYGYTF
>TRBJ2-5|NA|NA|TRBV29-1
TGCAGCGCTGCTGGCAGGGACGAGACCCAGTACTTC
CSAAGRDETQYF
>TRBJ1-2|few|NA|TRBV6-5
TGTGCCAGCAGTTACGAGCGTTTGGGGGGCCAAGGCTACACCTTC
CASSYERLGGQGYTF
>TRBJ1-2|NA|NA|TRBV5-6
TGTGCCAGCAGCCCAGGTGGAGAATATGGCAACACCTTC
CASSPGGEYGNTF
>TRBJ1-5|NA|TRBD1|TRBV29-1
TGCAGCGTGGGGACAGGGGTCAATCAGCCCCAGCATTTT
CSVGTGVNQPQHF
>TRBJ1-2|NA|NA|TRBV12-3/TRBV12-4
TGTGCCAGCAACCCCCAGGACAGAAACTATGGCTACACCTTC
CASNPQDRNYGYTF
>TRBJ2-1|NA|TRBD2|TRBV29-1
TGCAGCGTTGAAGCCGGGTTTCTGGGGGGGAACAATGAGCAGTTCTTC
CSVEAGFLGGNNEQFF